This T cell receptor beta chain derives from a study of cytomegalovirus exposure and HLA in healthy donors. About the study: Most genotyped donors, 75% to 85% of some 400, had Caucasian-associated genetic ancestry.

This clone was observed a few times. Its antigen is currently unknown. V was pared by 3 bases and J by 1 base, with 15 bases of the junction left unmatched. This CDR3 spans 19 amino acids. The germline V gene has CDR1 MGHRA and CDR2 YSYEKL. Whole-study findings and limits: Association with HLA alleles at 0.05 false discovery rate was found for 16,951 TCR beta sequences in a later analysis. V- and J-gene trimming in TCR beta was tied to a missense DCLRE1C variant by an analysis performed later.

This PCR relied on a set of 60 Vbeta primers and 13 Jbeta primers. Libraries were prepared by immunoSEQ multiplex PCR; TCRdb keeps only in-frame clonotypes and omits some of them. The table has roughly 88,000 clones, over 60% seen once. The sample taken for sequencing was PBMCs. The origin of this receptor is a man aged 30 to 39 in good health and CMV-seropositive. This rearrangement joins TRBV4-1 to TRBJ2-1; 7 bases fit TRBD2. CDR3 in DNA: TGCGCCAGCAGCCAGCTCGGTCATTTGGGGGAGGGGTCCTACAATGAGCAGTTCTTC. It yields the protein CASSQLGHLGEGSYNEQFF.